A single sample is the source of the 32 T cell receptor beta chains below, sequenced in a study of memory CD4+ T cells and cytomegalovirus serostatus. The method was immunoSEQ multiplex PCR; TCRdb's version includes in-frame clones alone and lacks a portion of them. The sample includes some 52,000 clones, around 83% of them seen just once. Single viable CD3+CD4+CD8-CD45RO+ cells were sorted as the memory CD4+ T cells. The sequenced sample consisted of memory CD4+ T cells from blood. All receptors come from an adult in good health and CMV-seropositive.

The chain carries TRBV7-2 and TRBJ2-2, with 10 bases that match TRBD1. The CDR3 loop spans 16 amino acids. J was trimmed by 4 bases and V by 5 bases; bases with no gene match: 7. CDR1 is SGHTA and CDR2 is FQGNSA in the germline V gene. CDR3 amino acids: CASSPTGGGSTGELFF. In DNA, the CDR3 is TGTGCCAGCAGCCCGACAGGGGGCGGTAGCACCGGGGAGCTGTTTTTT.

This clone was seen just once. The limits of the CDR3 on the DNA are not certain, so only TCRdb's listed CDR3 is given. CDR3 residues: CASSRAGQDYGYTF. The chain couples TRBV6-6 to TRBJ1-2. From its first to its last residue, the CDR3 has 14 amino acids. Germline V gene sequence: CDR1 MNHNY, CDR2 SVGAGI (reference sequence).

The V and J genes are TRBV9 and TRBJ1-4; D ambiguous. The germline V gene has CDR1 SGDLS and CDR2 YYNGEE. Trimming pared 0 bases from V and 7 bases from J, leaving 10 bases between. CDR3 length: 14 residues. The CDR3 sequence is CASSVGDSGEKLFF. CDR3 coding DNA: TGTGCCAGCAGCGTAGGAGACTCGGGTGAAAAACTGTTTTTT.

The V gene is TRBV7-2, the J gene TRBJ1-3; TRBD1 aligns across 11 bases. The ends lost 3 bases at V and 5 bases at J; junction bases unmatched: 3. Germline lookup yields CDR1 SGHTA and CDR2 FQGNSA. The CDR3 has 15 amino acids. CDR3 amino acids: CASSLGTGGRNTIYF. The CDR3 DNA sequence: TGTGCCAGCAGCTTGGGGACAGGGGGGAGAAACACCATATATTTT.

The V call is TRBV4-2, the J call TRBJ1-2, with D tentatively TRBD1 (6 bases). The CDR3 length is 15 residues. V gave up 4 bases and J gave up 3 bases, with 15 bases separating them. The germline V gene has CDR1 LGHNA and CDR2 YNFKEQ. The CDR3 protein is CASSLRGTLDYGYTF. For the CDR3, the DNA is TGTGCCAGCAGCCTTAGGGGGACCTTAGACTATGGCTACACCTTC.

The J gene is TRBJ2-4, the V gene TRBV23-1; 7 bases align to TRBD1. TRBV23-1 is recorded as an ORF, its role being uncertain. The CDR3 runs 13 residues. V dropped 3 bases and J dropped 8; count of bases not matched to a gene: 4. The CDR3 sequence: CASSHTGVYIQYF. In DNA, the CDR3 is TGCGCCAGCAGTCACACAGGGGTCTACATTCAGTACTTC.

This chain uses TRBV9 with TRBJ1-1; D is unresolved. Trimming removed 3 bases from V and 4 bases from J, with 13 bases in between. The CDR3 contains 14 residues. Looked up from germline, CDR1 is SGDLS and CDR2 is YYNGEE. CDR3 sequence reads: CASSGGREGTEAFF. The CDR3 DNA reads as TGTGCCAGCAGCGGAGGGCGGGAGGGCACTGAAGCTTTCTTT.

The count of this clone is one. The chain uses TRBV11-2 and TRBJ2-5; 9 bases align to TRBD2. Trimming cost V 3 bases and J 5 bases; bases outside gene matches: 1. The CDR3 runs to 13 residues. CDR1 and CDR2 (germline): SGHAT, FQNNGV. Here the CDR3 DNA reads TGTGCCAGCAGCTTGGCGGGAGGGGAGACCCAGTACTTC. This sequence encodes CASSLAGGETQYF.

This clone was detected only a few times. The genes are TRBV2 and TRBJ1-1, with D uncertain. Trimming pared 5 bases from V and 5 bases from J, leaving 12 bases between. The CDR3 is made up of 13 amino acids. Germline V gives CDR1 SNHLY, CDR2 FYNNEI. In nucleotides, the CDR3 is TGTGCCAGCAGTTACTCCACCGGGACTGAAGCTTTCTTT. Translation: CASSYSTGTEAFF.

This chain joins TRBV7-2 and TRBJ2-7; D unclear. This CDR3 contains 14 residues. Germline values: CDR1 SGHTA, CDR2 FQGNSA. The V gene lost 2 bases and the J gene lost 7 bases, with 15 bases spanning the gap. CDR3 amino acids: CASSLTNQVFEQYF. Here the CDR3 DNA reads TGTGCCAGCAGCTTAACAAATCAGGTCTTTGAGCAGTACTTC.

The rearrangement joins TRBV5-6 to TRBJ1-1; 8 nucleotides agree with TRBD1. The CDR3 extends over 14 amino acids. Germline CDR1 and CDR2: SGHDT and YYEEEE. J gave up 7 bases and V 1 base, and 6 bases lay outside the gene matches. This CDR3 is CASSLSGTGHEAFF. The CDR3 DNA follows: TGTGCCAGCAGCTTGAGTGGGACAGGCCATGAAGCTTTCTTT.

The chain uses TRBV11-1 and TRBJ1-1; no clear D gene. Germline V gene data show CDR1 as SGHAT and CDR2 as FQDESV (reference sequence). This CDR3 comprises 14 residues. Trimming removed 4 bases from V and 4 bases from J, with 13 bases in between. Written as DNA, the CDR3 is TGTGCCAGCAGCTCAGTGAGGGTAGGCACTGAAGCTTTCTTT. This encodes CASSSVRVGTEAFF.

The chain is built from TRBV7-9 and TRBJ2-7; either TRBD1 or TRBD2 may fit D (5 bases each). Germline assignment: CDR1 SEHNR and CDR2 FQNEAQ (reference sequence). The length of the CDR3 is 14 residues. V was shortened by 3 bases and J by 1 base, with 10 bases between the two germline ends. The CDR3 nucleotides are TGTGCCAGCAGCTTGCAGGGAGTATCCTACGAGCAGTACTTC. Residues: CASSLQGVSYEQYF.

The chain recombines TRBV5-6 with TRBJ2-1, with 7 bases lining up with TRBD2. The trim removed 3 bases at V and 4 bases at J, leaving 10 bases unmatched. Germline CDR1 reads SGHDT; CDR2 reads YYEEEE. The CDR3 spans 16 residues. CDR3 in amino acids: CASSSRGETLYNEQFF. Here the CDR3 DNA reads TGTGCCAGCAGCTCCCGGGGGGAGACCCTTTACAATGAGCAGTTCTTC. The whole variable domain, filled in from reference TRBV5-6 and TRBJ2-1, reads DAGVTQSPTHLIKTRGQQVTLRCSPKSGHDTVSWYQQALGQGPQFIFQYYEEEERQRGNFPDRFSGHQFPNYSSELNVNALLLGDSALYLCASSSRGETLYNEQFFGPGTRLTVL.

The rearrangement uses TRBV18 and TRBJ2-7, with TRBD2 as a possible D gene (5 bases). V was pared by 3 bases and J by 2 bases, with 8 bases between. This CDR3 region has 13 residues. CDR1 is KGHSH and CDR2 is LQKENI in the germline V gene. The CDR3 region is CASSPSGTYEQYF. The CDR3 DNA sequence: TGTGCCAGCTCACCGTCCGGGACCTACGAGCAGTACTTC.

The rearrangement joins TRBV18 to TRBJ2-3; TRBD2 matches at 10 bases. Germline V gives CDR1 KGHSH, CDR2 LQKENI. The CDR3 covers 15 residues. V lost 6 bases, J lost 5 bases, and 8 bases stayed unmatched. CDR3 nucleotides: TGTGCCAGCTCCCAGCGGGGGGGCTGGATAGATACGCAGTATTTT. Residues: CASSQRGGWIDTQYF. The full variable domain, in which reference TRBV18 and TRBJ2-3 provide the parts outside the CDR3, is NAGVMQNPRHLVRRRGQEARLRCSPMKGHSHVYWYRQLPEEGLKFMVYLQKENIIDESGMPKERFSAEFPKEGPSILRIQQVVRGDSAAYFCASSQRGGWIDTQYFGPGTRLTVL.

This chain connects TRBV6-6 to TRBJ2-2; D is possibly TRBD1 or TRBD2 (6 bases each). This CDR3 has 16 amino acids. Germline lookup yields CDR1 MNHNY and CDR2 SVGAGI (reference sequence). The V gene lost 0 bases and the J gene lost 2 bases, with 10 bases spanning the gap. DNA for the CDR3: TGTGCCAGCAGTTACTCAGGGGGAGGTAACACCGGGGAGCTGTTTTTT. It translates to CASSYSGGGNTGELFF.

The chain combines TRBV6-5 with TRBJ2-1; possible D gene TRBD2, 6 bases. The CDR3 is made up of 15 amino acids. Germline CDR1 reads MNHEY; CDR2 reads SVGAGI. V was clipped by 6 bases and J by 0 bases, with 12 bases between them. In DNA, the CDR3 is TGTGCCAGCAGCAATAGCGGCTCCTCCTACAATGAGCAGTTCTTC. Translating gives CASSNSGSSYNEQFF.

V is TRBV6-5 and J is TRBJ2-7, with D unclear. Germline V gives CDR1 MNHEY, CDR2 SVGAGI. The CDR3 covers 14 residues. V was trimmed by 3 bases and J by 7 bases, leaving 16 bases between them. The CDR3 here is CASSYRLSTTEQYF. The DNA of the CDR3 is TGTGCCAGCAGTTATCGGCTTTCTACTACGGAGCAGTACTTC.

This chain connects TRBV18 to TRBJ1-2; D ambiguous. V was trimmed by 3 bases and J by 13 bases, leaving 21 bases between them. Germline CDR1 reads KGHSH; CDR2 reads LQKENI. This CDR3 comprises 14 residues. The CDR3 region is CASSPAQPLLALTF. The DNA for the CDR3 is TGTGCCAGCTCACCTGCACAGCCCCTCTTGGCACTCACCTTC.

The CDR3 DNA is TGTGCCAGCAGCCAAGGGACTACCGGGGAGCTGTTTTTT. Translated, it gives CASSQGTTGELFF. The chain joins TRBV14 to TRBJ2-2, with D possibly being TRBD2 (5 bases). The germline gives CDR1 SGHDN, CDR2 FVKESK. Trimming left V 1 base short and J 5 bases short, with 5 bases between. The CDR3 has 13 amino acids.

This clone has only one observation. This sequence joins TRBV5-1 and TRBJ2-3; the D gene is possibly TRBD1 (5 bases). CDR3 length: 13 amino acids. V lost 3 bases and J lost 3, with 8 bases in between. Looked up from germline, CDR1 is SGHRS and CDR2 is YFSETQ. CDR3 loop: CASSSPGTDTQYF. The CDR3 coding sequence is TGCGCCAGCAGCTCACCAGGGACAGATACGCAGTATTTT.

The chain joins TRBV30 to TRBJ1-3, with D possibly TRBD1 on 5 matching bases. The germline V gene has CDR1 GTSNPN and CDR2 SVGIG (reference sequence). Trimming removed 5 bases from V and 0 bases from J, with 14 bases in between. The CDR3 is 15 residues long. CDR3: CAWSLGGHSGNTIYF. DNA for the CDR3: TGTGCCTGGTCTTTGGGCGGACACTCTGGAAACACCATATATTTT.

By sample fraction, this clone is medium-sized (0.01 to 0.1%). The gene calls are TRBV7-8 and TRBJ1-2; the D gene is possibly TRBD1 (6 bases). CDR1 and CDR2 (germline): SGHVS, FQNEAQ. V was cut by 6 bases and J by 8 bases, with 13 bases left in between. The CDR3 spans 12 residues. The CDR3 bases are TGTGCCAGCAGGCGCAACAGGGAGGGCTACACCTTC. Residues: CASRRNREGYTF.

This clone occurred a few times. This chain uses TRBV6-5 with TRBJ1-6; the match to TRBD1 covers 7 bases. Germline-derived CDR1 and CDR2 are MNHEY and SVGAGI. This CDR3 comprises 13 residues. Trimming at V came to 6 bases and at J to 7 bases, leaving 3 bases not matched to a gene. DNA for the CDR3: TGTGCCAGCAGGGACAGGCCAAATTCACCCCTCCACTTT. Residues: CASRDRPNSPLHF.

The count of this clone is one. V usage is TRBV30 and J usage is TRBJ1-6; maybe TRBD1 (5 bases). V was trimmed by 3 bases and J by 5 bases, leaving 8 bases between them. In germline, CDR1 is GTSNPN, CDR2 SVGIG (reference sequence). The CDR3 runs to 13 residues. The chain's CDR3 is CAWRPGNNSPLHF. In DNA, the CDR3 is TGTGCCTGGAGGCCAGGGAATAATTCACCCCTCCACTTT.

The V and J genes are TRBV19 and TRBJ1-6, with 7 nucleotides matching TRBD1. With V trimmed by 6 bases and J by 9 bases, 8 bases remained unmatched. This CDR3 spans 14 amino acids. Germline assignment: CDR1 LNHDA and CDR2 SQIVND (reference sequence). In DNA form, the CDR3 reads TGTGCCAGTAGCCGTGGGACAGAAGCTTCACCCCTCCACTTT. This codes for CASSRGTEASPLHF.

This clone was recorded a few times. This chain uses TRBV6-1 with TRBJ2-3; D is ambiguous. Deletions cut 4 bases from V and 5 bases from J, with 4 bases between. CDR1 and CDR2 from the germline V gene are MNHNS and SASEGT. This CDR3 is 11 amino acids long. CDR3 sequence reads: CASSGRDTQYF. CDR3 DNA sequence: TGTGCCAGCAGTGGAAGAGATACGCAGTATTTT.

The chain carries TRBV27 and TRBJ1-1, with a possible D match to TRBD1 (6 bases). Trimming took 2 bases from V and 4 from J, leaving 11 bases between them. The CDR3 totals 14 residues. CDR1 and CDR2 (germline): MNHEY, SMNVEV (reference sequence). The CDR3 DNA sequence: TGTGCCAGCAGTTTACAGGGGTTTATCACTGAAGCTTTCTTT. This gives the protein CASSLQGFITEAFF.

V and J are TRBV30 and TRBJ1-2; 8 nucleotides line up with TRBD1. In germline, CDR1 is GTSNPN, CDR2 SVGIG (reference sequence). The CDR3 contains 13 residues. Trimming at V came to 1 base and at J to 2 bases, leaving 0 bases not matched to a gene. CDR3 sequence (DNA): TGTGCCTGGAGTGGACAGGGGAACTATGGCTACACCTTC. Protein sequence: CAWSGQGNYGYTF.

V and J are TRBV30 and TRBJ1-6; D is unresolved. V dropped 3 bases and J dropped 5 bases, with 8 bases sitting between them. Germline lookup yields CDR1 GTSNPN and CDR2 SVGIG (reference sequence). The length of the CDR3 is 13 residues. The CDR3 region has the DNA TGTGCCTGGAGGAGAGAAAATAATTCACCCCTCCACTTT. It specifies CAWRRENNSPLHF.

The chain links TRBV7-2 to TRBJ1-2; TRBD1 matches 10 bases. Per germline, CDR1 SGHTA and CDR2 FQGNSA. The length of the CDR3 is 16 residues. J lost 4 bases, V lost 5 bases, and 10 bases had no gene match. DNA of the CDR3: TGTGCCAGCAGCGTAAAAGGGGGGACAGGGGCCTATGGCTACACCTTC. This translates into CASSVKGGTGAYGYTF.